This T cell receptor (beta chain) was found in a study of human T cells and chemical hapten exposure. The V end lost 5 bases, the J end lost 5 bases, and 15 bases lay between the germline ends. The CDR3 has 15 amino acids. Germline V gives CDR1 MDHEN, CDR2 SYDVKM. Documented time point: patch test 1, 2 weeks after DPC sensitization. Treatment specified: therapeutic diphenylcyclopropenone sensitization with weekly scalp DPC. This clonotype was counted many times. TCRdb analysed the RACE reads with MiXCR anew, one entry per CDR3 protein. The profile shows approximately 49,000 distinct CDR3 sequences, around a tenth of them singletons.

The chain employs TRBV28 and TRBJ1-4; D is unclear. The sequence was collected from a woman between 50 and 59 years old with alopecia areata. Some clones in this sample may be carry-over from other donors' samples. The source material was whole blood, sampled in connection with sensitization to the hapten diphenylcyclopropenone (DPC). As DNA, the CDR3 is TGTGCCAGCAGTATAAGTCCGGTTGGCAATGAAAAACTGTTTTTT. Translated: CASSISPVGNEKLFF.